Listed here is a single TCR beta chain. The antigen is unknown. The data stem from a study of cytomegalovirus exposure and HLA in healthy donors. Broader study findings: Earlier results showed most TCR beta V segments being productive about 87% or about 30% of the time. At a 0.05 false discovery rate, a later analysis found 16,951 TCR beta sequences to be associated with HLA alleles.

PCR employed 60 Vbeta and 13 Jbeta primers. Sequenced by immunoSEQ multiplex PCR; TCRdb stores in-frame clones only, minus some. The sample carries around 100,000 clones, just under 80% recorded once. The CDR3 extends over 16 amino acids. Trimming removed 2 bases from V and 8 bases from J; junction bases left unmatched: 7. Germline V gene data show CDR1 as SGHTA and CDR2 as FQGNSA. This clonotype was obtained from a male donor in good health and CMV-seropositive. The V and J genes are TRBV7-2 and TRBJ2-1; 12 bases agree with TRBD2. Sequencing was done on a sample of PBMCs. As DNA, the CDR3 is TGTGCCAGCAGCTTAAGACTAGCGGGGGACCGTGATGAGCAGTTCTTC. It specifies CASSLRLAGDRDEQFF.